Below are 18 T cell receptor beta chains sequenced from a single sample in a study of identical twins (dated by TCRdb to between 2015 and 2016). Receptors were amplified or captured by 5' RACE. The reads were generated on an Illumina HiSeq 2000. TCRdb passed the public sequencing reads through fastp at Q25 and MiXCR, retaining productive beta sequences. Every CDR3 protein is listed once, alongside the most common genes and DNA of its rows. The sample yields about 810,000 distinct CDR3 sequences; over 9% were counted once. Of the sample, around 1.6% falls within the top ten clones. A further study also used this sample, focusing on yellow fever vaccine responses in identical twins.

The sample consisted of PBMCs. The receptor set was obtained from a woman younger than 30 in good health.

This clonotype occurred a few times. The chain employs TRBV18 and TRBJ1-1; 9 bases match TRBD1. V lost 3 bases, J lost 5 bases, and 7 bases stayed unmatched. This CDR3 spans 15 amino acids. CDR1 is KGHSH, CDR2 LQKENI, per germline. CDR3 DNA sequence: TGTGCCAGCTCACCCGGGACAGGGCCGGGGACTGAAGCTTTCTTT. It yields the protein CASSPGTGPGTEAFF. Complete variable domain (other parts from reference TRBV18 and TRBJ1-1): NAGVMQNPRHLVRRRGQEARLRCSPMKGHSHVYWYRQLPEEGLKFMVYLQKENIIDESGMPKERFSAEFPKEGPSILRIQQVVRGDSAAYFCASSPGTGPGTEAFFGQGTRLTVV.

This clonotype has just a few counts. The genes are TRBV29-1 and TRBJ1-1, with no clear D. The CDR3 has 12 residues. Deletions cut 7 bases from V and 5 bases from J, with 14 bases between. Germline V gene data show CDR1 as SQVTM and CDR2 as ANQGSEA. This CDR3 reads CSGRGSGTEAFF. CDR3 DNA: TGCAGCGGACGAGGGTCGGGGACTGAAGCTTTCTTT.

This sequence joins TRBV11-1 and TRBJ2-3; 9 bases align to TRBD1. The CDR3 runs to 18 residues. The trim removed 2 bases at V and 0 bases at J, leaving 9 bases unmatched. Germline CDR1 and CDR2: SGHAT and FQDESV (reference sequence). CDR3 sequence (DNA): TGTGCCAGCAGCTTAACCCCAACAGGGGGCTTAAGCACAGATACGCAGTATTTT. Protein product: CASSLTPTGGLSTDTQYF.

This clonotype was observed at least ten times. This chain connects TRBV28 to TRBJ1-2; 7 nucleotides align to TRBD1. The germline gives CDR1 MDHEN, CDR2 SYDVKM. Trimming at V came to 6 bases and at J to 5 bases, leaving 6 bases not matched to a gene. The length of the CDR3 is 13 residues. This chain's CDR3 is CASRSTGVYGYTF. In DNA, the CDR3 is TGTGCCAGCAGATCCACAGGGGTTTATGGCTACACCTTC.

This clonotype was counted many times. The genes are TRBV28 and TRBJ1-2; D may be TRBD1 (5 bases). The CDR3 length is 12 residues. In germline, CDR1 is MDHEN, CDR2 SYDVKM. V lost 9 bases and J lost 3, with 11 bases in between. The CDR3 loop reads CARGPRDYGYTF. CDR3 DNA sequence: TGTGCCAGGGGACCCCGAGACTATGGCTACACCTTC.

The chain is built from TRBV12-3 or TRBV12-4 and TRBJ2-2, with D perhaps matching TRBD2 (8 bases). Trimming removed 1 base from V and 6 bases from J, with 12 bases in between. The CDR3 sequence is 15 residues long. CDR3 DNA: TGTGCCAGCAGTTTAGGCGGGGGGACAGCCGGGGAGCTGTTTTTT. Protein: CASSLGGGTAGELFF.

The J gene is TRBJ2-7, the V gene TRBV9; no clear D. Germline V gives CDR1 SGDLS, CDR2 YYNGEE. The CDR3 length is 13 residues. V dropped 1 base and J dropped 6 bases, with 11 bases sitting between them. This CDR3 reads CASSVSSIGEQYF. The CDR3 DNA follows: TGTGCCAGCAGCGTATCTTCCATCGGCGAGCAGTACTTC.

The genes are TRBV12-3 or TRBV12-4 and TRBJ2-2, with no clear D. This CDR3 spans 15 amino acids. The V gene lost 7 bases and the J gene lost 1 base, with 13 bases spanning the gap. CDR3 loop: CASTTSILNTGELFF. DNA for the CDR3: TGTGCCAGCACCACATCAATCCTGAACACCGGGGAGCTGTTTTTT.

CDR3 DNA sequence: TGTGCCAGCAGCTTACAGACATCTCTGAACACCGGGGAGCTGTTTTTT. Its translation: CASSLQTSLNTGELFF. This rearrangement joins TRBV11-2 to TRBJ2-2; D is uncertain. The germline V gene has CDR1 SGHAT and CDR2 FQNNGV. V was pared by 2 bases and J by 1 base, with 11 bases between. This CDR3 comprises 16 residues.

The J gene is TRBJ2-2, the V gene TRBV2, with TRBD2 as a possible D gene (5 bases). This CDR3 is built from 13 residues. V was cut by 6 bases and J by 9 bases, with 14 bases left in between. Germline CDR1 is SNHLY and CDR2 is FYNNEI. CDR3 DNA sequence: TGTGCCAGCAGGAATTGGACTGCCAGGGAGCTGTTTTTT. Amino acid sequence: CASRNWTARELFF.

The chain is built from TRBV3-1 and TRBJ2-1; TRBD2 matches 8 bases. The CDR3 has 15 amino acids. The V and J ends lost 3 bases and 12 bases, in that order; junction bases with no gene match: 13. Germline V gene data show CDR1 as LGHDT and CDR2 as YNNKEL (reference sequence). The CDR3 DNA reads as TGTGCCAGCAGCCATTCGGGACTAGGGTCCTTCGGGCAGTTCTTC. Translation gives CASSHSGLGSFGQFF.

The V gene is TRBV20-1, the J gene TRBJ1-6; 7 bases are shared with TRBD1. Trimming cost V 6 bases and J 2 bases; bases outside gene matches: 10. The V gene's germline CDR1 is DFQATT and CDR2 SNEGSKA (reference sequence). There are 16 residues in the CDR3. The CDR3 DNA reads TGCAGTGCACACGACAGGGAGTTCACCTATAATTCACCCCTCCACTTT. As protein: CSAHDREFTYNSPLHF.

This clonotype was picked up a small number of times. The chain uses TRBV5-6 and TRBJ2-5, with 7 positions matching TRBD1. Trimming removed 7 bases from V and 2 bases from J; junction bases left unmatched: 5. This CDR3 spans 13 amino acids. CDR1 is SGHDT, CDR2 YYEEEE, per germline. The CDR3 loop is CASLDRRQETQYF. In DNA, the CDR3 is TGTGCCAGCCTGGACAGGCGGCAAGAGACCCAGTACTTC.

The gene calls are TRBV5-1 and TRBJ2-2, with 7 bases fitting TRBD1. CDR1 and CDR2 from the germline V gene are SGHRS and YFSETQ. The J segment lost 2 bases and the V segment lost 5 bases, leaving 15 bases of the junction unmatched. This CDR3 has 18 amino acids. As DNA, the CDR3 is TGCGCCAGCAGTCCCCCCGTAGACAGGGTATCAAACACCGGGGAGCTGTTTTTT. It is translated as CASSPPVDRVSNTGELFF.

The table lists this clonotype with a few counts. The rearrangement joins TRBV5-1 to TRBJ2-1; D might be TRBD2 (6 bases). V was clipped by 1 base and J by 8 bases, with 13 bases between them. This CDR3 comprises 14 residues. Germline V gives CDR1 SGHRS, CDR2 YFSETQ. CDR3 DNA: TGCGCCAGCAGCTTGAGTGTGCCGGGGGATGAGCAGTTCTTC. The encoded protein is CASSLSVPGDEQFF. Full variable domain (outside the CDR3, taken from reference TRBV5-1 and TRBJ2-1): KAGVTQTPRYLIKTRGQQVTLSCSPISGHRSVSWYQQTPGQGLQFLFEYFSETQRNKGNFPGRFSGRQFSNSRSEMNVSTLELGDSALYLCASSLSVPGDEQFFGPGTRLTVL.

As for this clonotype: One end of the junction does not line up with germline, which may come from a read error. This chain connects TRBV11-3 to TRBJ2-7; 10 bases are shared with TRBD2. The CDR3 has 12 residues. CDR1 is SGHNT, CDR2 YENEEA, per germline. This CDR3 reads CASSAISGRPFF. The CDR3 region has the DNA TGTGCCAGCAGCGCCATTAGCGGGAGGCCGTTCTTC.

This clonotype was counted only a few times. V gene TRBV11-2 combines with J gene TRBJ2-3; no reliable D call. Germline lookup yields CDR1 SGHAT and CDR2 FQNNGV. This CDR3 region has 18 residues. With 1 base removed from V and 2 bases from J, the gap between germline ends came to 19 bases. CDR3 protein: CASSLGELTSFFTDTQYF. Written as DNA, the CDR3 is TGTGCCAGCAGCTTAGGAGAGCTCACGAGTTTCTTCACAGATACGCAGTATTTT.

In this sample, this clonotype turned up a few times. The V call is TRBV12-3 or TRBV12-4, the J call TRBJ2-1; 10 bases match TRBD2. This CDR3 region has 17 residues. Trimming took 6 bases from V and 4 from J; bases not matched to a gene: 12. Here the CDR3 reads CASSPGSGGLAYNEQFF. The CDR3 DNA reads TGTGCCAGCAGCCCTGGGTCTGGGGGACTAGCGTACAATGAGCAGTTCTTC.